These T cell receptor beta chains were read from a single sample in a study of cytotoxic CD8 clonotypes in ibrutinib-treated CLL. Assay used: immunoSEQ multiplex PCR; TCRdb lists only in-frame clones, some missing. The repertoire has hundreds of thousands of clones, around four fifths of them found once; the top ten carry about 6.7%. Sequencing used PBMCs, obtained before ibrutinib treatment. The receptors stem from a human donor with chronic lymphocytic leukemia. Both conserved end residues are part of each CDR3. Each record gives: V gene, clone size, J gene, D gene, CDR3 protein, CDR3 DNA. D genes are given only for firm matches. Size tells how often a clone was seen (once, few, many) or the class of an expanded clone, and some rows leave it out.

TRBV2	-	TRBJ1-5	-	CASSIGRGSNQPQHF	TGTGCCAGCAGTATCGGCCGGGGTAGTAATCAGCCCCAGCATTTT
TRBV9	-	TRBJ2-7	TRBD2	CASSVGTSDYEQYF	TGTGCCAGCAGCGTGGGGACTAGCGACTACGAGCAGTACTTC
TRBV14	-	TRBJ2-2	-	CASSPYLHTGELFF	TGTGCCAGCAGCCCATACCTCCACACCGGGGAGCTGTTTTTT
TRBV27	-	TRBJ2-5	-	CASSLGMEETQYF	TGTGCCAGCAGTTTAGGAATGGAGGAGACCCAGTACTTC
TRBV4-3	-	TRBJ2-1	TRBD2	CASSQDRGGNEQFF	TGCGCCAGCAGCCAAGATCGGGGAGGGAATGAGCAGTTCTTC
TRBV5-5	few	TRBJ2-1	-	CAAGIGSYNEQFF	TGCGCCGCGGGGATCGGCTCCTACAATGAGCAGTTCTTC
TRBV5-8	once	TRBJ2-7	-	CASSLIPGAYEQYF	TGTGCCAGCAGCTTGATACCGGGGGCCTACGAGCAGTACTTC
TRBV6-6	-	TRBJ1-4	TRBD1	CASSYSNQGDREKLFF	TGTGCCAGCAGTTACTCGAATCAGGGGGATCGTGAAAAACTGTTTTTT
TRBV30	-	TRBJ1-4	-	CAWSVGIVNEKLFF	TGTGCCTGGAGTGTGGGAATTGTAAATGAAAAACTGTTTTTT
TRBV7-9	few	TRBJ2-7	TRBD2	CASSFGEGGRASYEQYF	TGTGCCAGCAGCTTCGGTGAGGGCGGGAGGGCCTCCTACGAGCAGTACTTC
TRBV4-1	-	TRBJ1-1	-	CASSLGPFQGLDTEAFF	TGCGCCAGCAGCCTGGGGCCCTTTCAGGGGTTGGACACTGAAGCTTTCTTT
TRBV9	few	TRBJ2-1	TRBD2	CASSDRLAGDDNEQFF	TGTGCCAGCAGCGATAGACTAGCGGGAGACGACAATGAGCAGTTCTTC
TRBV5-4	-	TRBJ2-1	-	CASSLEGDEQFF	TGTGCCAGCAGCTTAGAAGGGGATGAGCAGTTCTTC
TRBV15	-	TRBJ2-3	TRBD1	CATSAKILGQGYADTQYF	TGTGCCACCAGCGCCAAGATCTTGGGACAGGGTTATGCAGATACGCAGTATTTT
TRBV5-1	few	TRBJ1-1	TRBD1	CASSFTGDTEAFF	TGCGCCAGCAGCTTTACAGGGGACACTGAAGCTTTCTTT
TRBV4-1	-	TRBJ2-7	TRBD1	CASRPGAGTGKGEQYF	TGCGCCAGCAGACCAGGGGCCGGGACAGGGAAGGGCGAGCAGTACTTC
TRBV7-2	-	TRBJ2-1	TRBD2	CASSSQGLAGIRNEQFF	TGTGCCAGCAGCTCCCAAGGACTAGCGGGAATCAGGAATGAGCAGTTCTTC
TRBV11-1	-	TRBJ2-3	-	CASSLARGLDTQYF	TGTGCCAGCAGCTTAGCGCGAGGGTTAGATACGCAGTATTTT
TRBV28	-	TRBJ2-5	-	CASRGDTLQGETQYF	TGTGCCAGCAGAGGAGACACGTTACAAGGAGAGACCCAGTACTTC
TRBV5-4	-	TRBJ2-5	-	CASSLFQETQYF	TGTGCCAGCAGCTTGTTTCAAGAGACCCAGTACTTC
TRBV9	-	TRBJ2-1	-	CASSVEGLVNNEQFF	TGTGCCAGCAGCGTAGAGGGACTCGTCAACAATGAGCAGTTCTTC
TRBV29-1	-	TRBJ1-1	TRBD1	CSADGQGWNTEAFF	TGCAGCGCAGACGGACAGGGGTGGAACACTGAAGCTTTCTTT
TRBV11-3	-	TRBJ2-7	TRBD1	CASSSTGSGEQYF	TGTGCCAGCAGCTCGACAGGGTCTGGCGAGCAGTACTTC
TRBV28	-	TRBJ2-2	TRBD1	CASSPPGQGNTGELFF	TGTGCCAGCAGTCCTCCGGGACAGGGAAACACCGGGGAGCTGTTTTTT
TRBV9	-	TRBJ1-4	TRBD1	CASSVGQGHEKLFF	TGTGCCAGCAGCGTAGGACAGGGTCATGAAAAACTGTTTTTT
TRBV10-3	-	TRBJ1-1	TRBD1	CAIRQGINTEAFF	TGTGCCATCAGACAGGGGATCAACACTGAAGCTTTCTTT
TRBV14	-	TRBJ1-1	-	CASSLLTPRGPNTEAFF	TGTGCCAGCAGCCTCTTAACGCCGCGGGGACCGAACACTGAAGCTTTCTTT
TRBV7-2	-	TRBJ1-1	-	CASSFGPVGGTEAFF	TGTGCCAGCAGCTTTGGACCGGTTGGAGGCACTGAAGCTTTCTTT
TRBV29-1	-	TRBJ2-7	-	CSVADSYEQYF	TGCAGCGTTGCTGACTCTTACGAGCAGTACTTC
TRBV27	few	TRBJ2-2	TRBD2	CASSLLPGLVTGELFF	TGTGCCAGCAGTCTCCTTCCGGGACTAGTTACCGGGGAGCTGTTTTTT
TRBV11-3	-	TRBJ2-7	TRBD1	CASSSRTGVREQYF	TGTGCCAGCAGCTCACGGACAGGGGTGAGAGAGCAGTACTTC
TRBV9	-	TRBJ2-1	TRBD2	CASSVSSGNNEQFF	TGTGCCAGCAGCGTGAGTAGCGGGAACAATGAGCAGTTCTTC
TRBV7-6	-	TRBJ2-2	TRBD2	CASSLSGRNTGELFF	TGTGCCAGCAGCCTTAGCGGGAGGAACACCGGGGAGCTGTTTTTT
TRBV7-2	-	TRBJ2-1	TRBD2	CASSLALAGGRGEQFF	TGTGCCAGCAGCTTAGCACTAGCGGGAGGGCGAGGTGAGCAGTTCTTC
TRBV4-2	-	TRBJ2-7	-	CASSQQPNYEQYF	TGTGCCAGCAGCCAACAACCTAACTACGAGCAGTACTTC
TRBV4-1	-	TRBJ2-5	-	CASSQLGRAKETQYF	TGCGCCAGCAGCCAACTAGGGAGAGCAAAAGAGACCCAGTACTTC
TRBV6-1	-	TRBJ1-2	-	CASSEGRQAGYTF	TGTGCCAGCAGTGAAGGTCGGCAGGCTGGCTACACCTTC
TRBV5-1	-	TRBJ2-3	TRBD2	CATQLAGGLTDTQYF	TGCGCCACCCAGTTAGCGGGAGGGCTCACAGATACGCAGTATTTT
TRBV10-3	-	TRBJ2-1	TRBD2	CAISDASSGNNEQFF	TGTGCCATCAGTGACGCATCTAGCGGGAACAATGAGCAGTTCTTC
TRBV30	few	TRBJ1-1	TRBD1	CAWNRGLGTEAFF	TGTGCCTGGAACAGGGGGCTGGGGACTGAAGCTTTCTTT
TRBV7-3	-	TRBJ1-2	TRBD1	CASSQDRAGGYTF	TGTGCCAGCAGCCAGGACAGGGCCGGGGGCTACACCTTC